This TCR beta chain was captured in a study of control samples from healthy donors and cancer patients. The germline gives CDR1 LGHDT, CDR2 YNNKEL (reference sequence). J lost 6 bases, V lost 3 bases, and 7 bases had no gene match. The CDR3 totals 15 residues. The data were produced by immunoSEQ multiplex PCR, yet TCRdb's version contains in-frame clones alone and is incomplete. This sample has 75,000 to 90,000 clones, with under 90% found just once. What was sequenced was PBMCs. The sequence derives from a woman in her 50s with colorectal cancer. This chain joins TRBV3-1 (or the pseudogene TRBV3-2) and TRBJ2-3; 9 bases agree with TRBD2. As DNA, the CDR3 is TGTGCCAGCAGCCATTTAGCGGGGGACGGGGATACGCAGTATTTT. Protein: CASSHLAGDGDTQYF.